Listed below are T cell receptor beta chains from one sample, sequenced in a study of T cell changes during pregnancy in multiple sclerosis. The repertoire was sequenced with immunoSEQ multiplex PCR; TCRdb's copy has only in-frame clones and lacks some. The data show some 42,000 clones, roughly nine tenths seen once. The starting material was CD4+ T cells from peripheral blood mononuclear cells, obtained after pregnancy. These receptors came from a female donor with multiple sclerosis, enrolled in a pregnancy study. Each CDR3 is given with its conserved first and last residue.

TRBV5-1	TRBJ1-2	CASSLKFGGVYGYTF
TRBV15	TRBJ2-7	CATSRDRPAEQYF
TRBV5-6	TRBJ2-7	CASSLWGPYEQYF
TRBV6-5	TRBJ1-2	CASSVRGSGYTF
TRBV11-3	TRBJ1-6	CASSLDRGSPLHF
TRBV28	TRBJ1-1	CASSLGGSLNTEAFF
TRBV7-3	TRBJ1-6	CASSGKQGALYNSPLHF
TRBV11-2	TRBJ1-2	CASSSLRDKLYGYTF
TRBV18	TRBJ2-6	CASSPPNSRTGANVLTF
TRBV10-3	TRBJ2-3	CAIAAGRGQGTDTQYF
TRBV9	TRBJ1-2	CASSDSLINYGYTF
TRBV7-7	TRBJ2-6	CASSGPGANVLTF
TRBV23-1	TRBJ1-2	CASSRRGSRGYTF
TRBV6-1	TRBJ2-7	CASSGDKDEQYF
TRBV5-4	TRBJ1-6	CASSLFANHRGNSPLHF
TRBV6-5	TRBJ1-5	CASRTTGGQPQHF
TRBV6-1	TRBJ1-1	CASSVGQFMNTEAFF
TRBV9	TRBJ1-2	CASSSGGGRGFYGYTF
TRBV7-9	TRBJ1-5	CASSSTNTARPQHF
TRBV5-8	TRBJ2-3	CASSRVTQYF
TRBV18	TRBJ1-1	CASSANTGGNTEAFF
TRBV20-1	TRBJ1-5	CSARQNQPQHF
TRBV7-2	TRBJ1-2	CASSPRPGERYGYTF
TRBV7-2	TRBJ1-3	CASSFRQGSSGNTIYF
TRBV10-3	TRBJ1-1	CAIRPTRDRGRAFF
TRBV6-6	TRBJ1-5	CASSYSAGGGNQPQHF
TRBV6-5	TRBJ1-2	CASSYRGAEASGYTF
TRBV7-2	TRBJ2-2	CASSYKLTSGGIGELFF
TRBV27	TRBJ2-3	CASRRLAGGTTDTQYF
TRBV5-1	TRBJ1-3	CASSFQGLAGNTIYF
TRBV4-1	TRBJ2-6	CASSPRGSGANVLTF